This TCR beta chain was obtained from a study of cytomegalovirus exposure and HLA in healthy donors. V gave up 1 base and J gave up 0 bases; unmatched junction bases: 11. Germline loops: CDR1 MNHNS, CDR2 SASEGT. There are 19 residues in the CDR3. The study ran its PCR with 60 Vbeta and 13 Jbeta primers. Method: immunoSEQ multiplex PCR; TCRdb's copy keeps in-frame clones and lacks some. The sample has about 200,000 clones, 60% to 80% seen once. The V gene is TRBV6-1, the J gene TRBJ2-2, with 7 positions matching TRBD1. The source material was PBMCs. The TCR was taken from a woman aged 25 to 39 in good health and CMV-seropositive. The CDR3 region has the DNA TGTGCCAGCAGTGAAGGGGGAAGGGGGCGATCTTCGAACACCGGGGAGCTGTTTTTT. This translates into CASSEGGRGRSSNTGELFF.